This T cell receptor beta chain was retrieved from a study of T-cell memory formation after mild COVID-19 (dated by TCRdb to the early 2020s). Regarding the research as a whole: Most TCR sequence clusters were specific to one of the two donors. In a couple of donors, T-cell clones that expanded and contracted after mild COVID-19 were tracked by sequencing TCRalpha and TCRbeta repertoires over time. Two young, previously healthy adult volunteers made up the cohort, one male and one female. Here is what the overall study found, with its caveats: SARS-CoV-2 specificity was not confirmed for the second-wave clones peaking on day 37. Only a couple of mild cases were covered in the study, and larger cohorts including severe cases with pre-infection samples were considered necessary. Some responding clones were found in pre-infection memory, which suggests that pre-existing cross-reactive memory T cells took part in the SARS-CoV-2 response. Contracting CD4+ clones turned up mainly in the CM and EM memory subsets, whereas EMRA was where CD8+ clones were enriched. Balanced CD4/CD8 phenotypes were observed for clones contracting from day 15 to 85, whereas a bias towards CD4+ was observed for a second wave of clones expanding from day 15 to 37.

CDR1 and CDR2 were assigned from the germline V gene as MGHRA and YSYEKL. The CDR3 runs 15 amino acids, cysteine and phenylalanine included. The sequence is cut down to CDR3 DNA, 45 bases in frame from base 1. Cut back by 1 base and 3 bases, the V and J ends lie 13 bases apart. Ficoll-Paque density gradient centrifugation was used to isolate PBMCs. Instrument used: Illumina NovaSeq 6000. Using 5'RACE with constant-segment primers, TCRalpha and TCRbeta cDNA libraries were constructed, with sample barcodes and unique molecular identifiers added in the process. RNA was extracted from every sample with Trizol reagent. Libraries were amplified in two PCR steps, with a second sample barcode and Illumina TruSeq adapters added in the second step. Libraries were sequenced on an Illumina NovaSeq with 2 x 150 bp paired-end reads. In the authors' own workflow: With migec v1.2.7, reads were demultiplexed and then collapsed into UMI-guided consensus sequences. With mixcr v2.1.11, UMI consensuses were aligned to TRA and TRB V and J templates and assembled into clonotypes. Clonotypes were classified as expanded or contracted when called significant by both edgeR and NoisET, with noise models trained on biological replicates. edgeR calls used a false discovery rate-adjusted p below 0.01 and a log2 fold-change threshold of 1. As an exploratory analysis of dynamics, max-normalized trajectories of the 1000 most abundant clonotypes were examined with PCA combined with hierarchical clustering. Each responding clone was given a CD4 or CD8 phenotype based on the CD4+ and CD8+ repertoires, which had been sequenced separately. TCRdb ran its own pipeline on the public reads, namely fastp trimming at Q25 and MiXCR clone calling, and kept in-frame beta chains. Rows with a matching CDR3 protein are joined into one entry that keeps the most common DNA and genes. In this record, the V and J calls reflect TCRdb's handling and not the investigators' own analysis. The sample table contains about half a million distinct CDR3 sequences; only one count was recorded for 15% to 20% of them. The ten largest clones capture approximately 13% of the sample.

On this clonotype: It has no known antigen specificity. Base qualities are not provided; no much larger clone lies one nucleotide away.

The clonotype comes from an adult woman who had mild COVID-19 (a few samples of this study predate the infection). The sample titles of this study are shuffled in the database, so cell type and time point are left out; the donor was told from shared clones. The rearranged chain carries TRBV4-1 and TRBJ2-7; no D gene is confidently identified. Sequences were obtained from PBMCs or a T cell subset sorted from them (not recorded which). The CDR3 has the sequence CASSQGLDALYEQYF. The nucleotide sequence is TGCGCCAGCAGCCAAGGACTGGATGCCCTCTACGAGCAGTACTTC.